Presented here are 15 T cell receptor beta chains from one specimen sequenced in a study of blood T cell repertoires in COVID-19. Clones were sequenced by immunoSEQ multiplex PCR, and TCRdb holds only the in-frame ones, with some missing. In the table there are more than 200,000 clones, 86% of which are singletons. Material for sequencing was peripheral blood. All receptors come from a man younger than 45 with active or convalescent COVID-19.

The gene calls are TRBV3-1 (or the pseudogene TRBV3-2) and TRBJ1-4; D unresolved. Germline CDR1 reads LGHDT; CDR2 reads YNNKEL (reference sequence). V dropped 6 bases and J dropped 1 base, with 12 bases sitting between them. The CDR3 loop spans 15 amino acids. The CDR3 nucleotides read TGTGCCAGCAGACATTCAACTATAACTAATGAAAAACTGTTTTTT. Encoded protein: CASRHSTITNEKLFF.

The chain uses TRBV7-2 and TRBJ2-5, with 7 bases matching TRBD2. Germline V CDR1 and CDR2: SGHTA, FQGNSA. The CDR3 is 15 amino acids. V was pared by 1 base and J by 3 bases, with 5 bases of the junction left unmatched. The CDR3 DNA reads TGTGCCAGCAGCTTAGTATCCAGCGGGGAAGAGACCCAGTACTTC. It is translated as CASSLVSSGEETQYF.

V and J are TRBV4-1 and TRBJ1-1; D gene unclear. The CDR3 is made up of 13 amino acids. V was pared by 5 bases and J by 0 bases, with 7 bases between. Germline assignment: CDR1 MGHRA and CDR2 YSYEKL. The CDR3 coding sequence is TGCGCCAGCAGCTGGGCGATGAACACTGAAGCTTTCTTT. This sequence encodes CASSWAMNTEAFF.

Here the CDR3 DNA reads TGTGCCAGCAGCTTGTCTGGGGCGGATCAGCCCCAGCATTTT. It encodes CASSLSGADQPQHF. This chain links TRBV5-6 with TRBJ1-5; a weak D match, TRBD1 (5 bases). Trimming cost V 1 base and J 5 bases, with 10 bases left between them. CDR3 length: 14 residues. Germline V gives CDR1 SGHDT, CDR2 YYEEEE. The whole variable domain, filled in from reference TRBV5-6 and TRBJ1-5, reads DAGVTQSPTHLIKTRGQQVTLRCSPKSGHDTVSWYQQALGQGPQFIFQYYEEEERQRGNFPDRFSGHQFPNYSSELNVNALLLGDSALYLCASSLSGADQPQHFGDGTRLSIL.

This chain connects TRBV7-2 to TRBJ2-2; TRBD2 agrees at 10 bases. The V gene's germline CDR1 is SGHTA and CDR2 FQGNSA. V gave up 5 bases and J gave up 6 bases; unmatched junction bases: 9. The CDR3 runs to 16 residues. The CDR3, as DNA: TGTGCCAGCAGCCAAACTCTAGCGGGGGTCTCCGGGGAGCTGTTTTTT. It is translated as CASSQTLAGVSGELFF.

The chain employs TRBV12-3 or TRBV12-4 and TRBJ1-2; the D gene is possibly TRBD1 (5 bases). Trimming stripped 7 bases from V and 6 bases from J, with 12 bases between. This CDR3 comprises 12 residues. The CDR3 DNA reads as TGTGCCAGCACCAACGACAGAGATGGCTACACCTTC. The encoded protein is CASTNDRDGYTF.

This clone was detected once. J is TRBJ2-1 and V is TRBV9; 7 bases map to TRBD1. Germline V CDR1 and CDR2: SGDLS, YYNGEE. This CDR3 is built from 21 residues. Trimming cost V 0 bases and J 9 bases; bases outside gene matches: 27. The CDR3 region is CASSVALSTGPFLGAEVEQFF. CDR3 bases: TGTGCCAGCAGCGTAGCTCTATCGACAGGGCCCTTCTTGGGGGCCGAGGTTGAGCAGTTCTTC.

The V call is TRBV5-1, the J call TRBJ1-6; a possible D gene is TRBD1 (6 bases). V was clipped by 5 bases and J by 0 bases, with 12 bases between them. The CDR3 spans 16 residues. Germline V gene data show CDR1 as SGHRS and CDR2 as YFSETQ. DNA of the CDR3: TGCGCCAGCAGGCCCACAGGGAGCTCCTATAATTCACCCCTCCACTTT. It is translated as CASRPTGSSYNSPLHF.

V usage is TRBV7-2 and J usage is TRBJ2-1, with TRBD2 matching 8 bases. The germline CDR1 and CDR2 sequences are SGHTA and FQGNSA. Trimming cost V 3 bases and J 6 bases; bases outside gene matches: 13. The CDR3 is 17 amino acids. The CDR3 is CASSFFGGALGTNEQFF. The CDR3 coding sequence is TGTGCCAGCAGCTTTTTCGGGGGGGCCCTTGGTACCAATGAGCAGTTCTTC.

The genes are TRBV7-6 and TRBJ2-1; 7 nucleotides agree with TRBD1. The CDR3 has 13 residues. The trim removed 2 bases at V and 10 bases at J, leaving 5 bases unmatched. Germline CDR1 reads SGHVS; CDR2 reads FNYEAQ. CDR3 region: CASSLNRGWEQFF. Here the CDR3 DNA reads TGTGCCAGCAGCTTAAACAGGGGATGGGAGCAGTTCTTC.

The rearrangement joins TRBV7-6 to TRBJ1-2; D is perhaps TRBD1 (6 bases). Germline lookup yields CDR1 SGHVS and CDR2 FNYEAQ. The CDR3 sequence is 15 residues long. Trimming pared 3 bases from V and 4 bases from J, leaving 15 bases between. The CDR3 here is CASSFRRTAFYGYTF. The CDR3 DNA is TGTGCCAGCAGCTTCCGACGGACAGCCTTCTATGGCTACACCTTC.

The chain joins TRBV25-1 to TRBJ2-7; no clear D gene. This CDR3 is built from 13 residues. Looked up from germline, CDR1 is MGHDK and CDR2 is SYGVNS. Deletions cut 1 base from V and 5 bases from J, with 9 bases between. DNA of the CDR3: TGTGCCAGCAGTGAATTAGTCACTGACGAGCAGTACTTC. The encoded protein is CASSELVTDEQYF.

V gene TRBV6-5 combines with J gene TRBJ1-1; a weak D match, TRBD1 (5 bases). The length of the CDR3 is 11 residues. Per germline, CDR1 MNHEY and CDR2 SVGAGI. V shed 5 bases and J shed 7 bases, with 8 bases lying between them. The chain's CDR3 is CASSKGFEAFF. The CDR3 nucleotides read TGTGCCAGCAGTAAGGGGTTTGAAGCTTTCTTT.

This chain uses TRBV9 with TRBJ1-5; 8 bases are shared with TRBD1. CDR1 is SGDLS and CDR2 is YYNGEE in the germline V gene. This CDR3 is 14 amino acids long. Trimming removed 5 bases from V and 9 bases from J; junction bases left unmatched: 10. The CDR3, as DNA: TGTGCCAGCAGTGGGGGACAGGACCTCGGGCCCCAGCATTTT. This sequence encodes CASSGGQDLGPQHF.

The chain recombines TRBV11-2 with TRBJ2-1; TRBD2 matches 8 bases. This CDR3 has 16 amino acids. With 3 bases clipped from V and 6 bases from J, the junction kept 10 bases outside the gene matches. The germline CDR1 and CDR2 sequences are SGHAT and FQNNGV. The CDR3: CASSLPGGPRGNEQFF. CDR3 nucleotides: TGTGCCAGCAGCTTGCCGGGGGGGCCGCGCGGCAATGAGCAGTTCTTC. The whole variable domain, filled in from reference TRBV11-2 and TRBJ2-1, reads EAGVAQSPRYKIIEKRQSVAFWCNPISGHATLYWYQQILGQGPKLLIQFQNNGVVDDSQLPKDRFSAERLKGVDSTLKIQPAKLEDSAVYLCASSLPGGPRGNEQFFGPGTRLTVL.